This T cell receptor beta chain was profiled in a study of T-cell memory formation after mild COVID-19. From the 5' RACE reads, TCRdb called clonotypes with MiXCR, one entry per CDR3 protein. Seen here are some 190,000 distinct CDR3 sequences, approximately 16% observed once, and the top ten hold more than 2%. This clonotype has only a few counts. The sequencing sample was made of PBMCs or a T cell subset sorted from them (not recorded which). This TCR came from an adult woman who had mild COVID-19 (a few samples of this study predate the infection). Cell type and time point are not known.

CDR3 sequence (DNA): TGTGCCAGCAGCTTAAGGGACAGGACTGAAAAACTGTTTTTT. Translating gives CASSLRDRTEKLFF. This chain links TRBV7-8 with TRBJ1-4, with 8 bases that match TRBD1. J lost 7 bases, V lost 2 bases, and 3 bases had no gene match. The CDR3 is 14 residues long. The V gene's germline CDR1 is SGHVS and CDR2 FQNEAQ.